This is a list of T cell receptor beta chains from one sample in a study of OX40 agonist ivuxolimab in advanced cancers. Profiling relied on immunoSEQ multiplex PCR, and the TCRdb table lists in-frame clones only, not all of them. The sample lists under 75,000 clones, 80% to 95% occurring once. Specimen: CD4+ or CD8+ T cells sorted from blood, collected in a trial of the OX40 agonist ivuxolimab. The receptors derive from an adult with an advanced solid tumor such as melanoma, head and neck, liver or kidney cancer. CDR3s leave out the opening cysteine and the closing phenylalanine or tryptophan. Each record gives: clone size, V gene, J gene, CDR3 protein. Clone size, where shown, is once, few, many, or a class for clones that have expanded.

clone_size: -
v_call: TRBV7-9
j_call: TRBJ2-1
cdr3_aa: ASSLGAWSEQF

clone_size: -
v_call: TRBV29-1
j_call: TRBJ2-7
cdr3_aa: SALGQGAYEQY

clone_size: -
v_call: TRBV7-6
j_call: TRBJ2-3
cdr3_aa: ASSLAGATDTQY

clone_size: -
v_call: TRBV29-1
j_call: TRBJ2-7
cdr3_aa: SGMTSTYEQY

clone_size: -
v_call: TRBV15
j_call: TRBJ2-4
cdr3_aa: ATSREGGSLKNIQY

clone_size: -
v_call: TRBV5-5
j_call: TRBJ2-7
cdr3_aa: ASSLVGGSGNEQY

clone_size: -
v_call: TRBV18
j_call: TRBJ2-7
cdr3_aa: ASSPEGLLPGEQY

clone_size: -
v_call: TRBV29-1
j_call: TRBJ2-7
cdr3_aa: SVVSQGSHEQY

clone_size: -
v_call: TRBV7-3
j_call: TRBJ2-1
cdr3_aa: ASSLAGGSNEQF

clone_size: once
v_call: TRBV7-6
j_call: TRBJ2-7
cdr3_aa: ASSLGASYEQY

clone_size: -
v_call: TRBV27
j_call: TRBJ2-7
cdr3_aa: ASSLRTGTYEQY

clone_size: once
v_call: TRBV28
j_call: TRBJ2-3
cdr3_aa: ASSEGRESAPDTSTDTQY

clone_size: -
v_call: TRBV9
j_call: TRBJ2-3
cdr3_aa: ASSPHLAGGPRGTDTQY

clone_size: -
v_call: TRBV5-1
j_call: TRBJ1-1
cdr3_aa: ASSNNRVMNTEAF

clone_size: once
v_call: TRBV6-5
j_call: TRBJ2-7
cdr3_aa: ASSWDRGVYEQY

clone_size: -
v_call: TRBV27
j_call: TRBJ1-2
cdr3_aa: ASSITGTGRRGYT

clone_size: -
v_call: TRBV2
j_call: TRBJ1-4
cdr3_aa: ASSDPGTPDEKLF

clone_size: -
v_call: TRBV29-1
j_call: TRBJ2-1
cdr3_aa: SVEPRLVEEQF

clone_size: -
v_call: TRBV6-5
j_call: TRBJ2-7
cdr3_aa: ASSRPGGTGTQQY

clone_size: -
v_call: TRBV4-3
j_call: TRBJ2-7
cdr3_aa: ASSQEGGDYEQY

clone_size: -
v_call: TRBV28
j_call: TRBJ1-2
cdr3_aa: ASIGTGADGYT

clone_size: -
v_call: TRBV4-1
j_call: TRBJ1-1
cdr3_aa: ASSQEPHGNTEAF

clone_size: -
v_call: TRBV15
j_call: TRBJ2-5
cdr3_aa: ATMGTAPLEQY

clone_size: -
v_call: TRBV11-1
j_call: TRBJ2-1
cdr3_aa: ASSLGTAGGPYNEQF

clone_size: -
v_call: TRBV11-2
j_call: TRBJ2-1
cdr3_aa: ASSLGRRSYNEQF

clone_size: -
v_call: TRBV27
j_call: TRBJ1-5
cdr3_aa: ASRQGSSNQPQH

clone_size: -
v_call: TRBV29-1
j_call: TRBJ1-2
cdr3_aa: SVVRPEGSYGYT

clone_size: -
v_call: TRBV5-1
j_call: TRBJ2-1
cdr3_aa: ASSFGLAGSYNEQF

clone_size: -
v_call: TRBV2
j_call: TRBJ1-3
cdr3_aa: ASSDRTGPGNTIY

clone_size: -
v_call: TRBV9
j_call: TRBJ2-2
cdr3_aa: ASRLNTGELF

clone_size: -
v_call: TRBV9
j_call: TRBJ2-1
cdr3_aa: ASSVDKEYNEQF

clone_size: -
v_call: TRBV7-6
j_call: TRBJ2-7
cdr3_aa: ASSLTGTSAEQY

clone_size: -
v_call: TRBV28
j_call: TRBJ2-7
cdr3_aa: ASSFPTSGIGEQY

clone_size: -
v_call: TRBV7-9
j_call: TRBJ2-1
cdr3_aa: ASSQTGDEQF

clone_size: -
v_call: TRBV6-6
j_call: TRBJ2-7
cdr3_aa: ASSYGLMPYEQY

clone_size: -
v_call: TRBV9
j_call: TRBJ2-5
cdr3_aa: ASSVSGGGQETQY

clone_size: once
v_call: TRBV10-3
j_call: TRBJ1-5
cdr3_aa: AISEVRDRGNQPQH

clone_size: medium-sized
v_call: TRBV9
j_call: TRBJ1-1
cdr3_aa: ASSVGTGKAF

clone_size: -
v_call: TRBV18
j_call: TRBJ1-5
cdr3_aa: ASSPGALGNQPQH

clone_size: -
v_call: TRBV5-5
j_call: TRBJ1-2
cdr3_aa: ASSYNRGNYGYT

clone_size: -
v_call: TRBV15
j_call: TRBJ1-2
cdr3_aa: ATSPIATGPFFYGYT

clone_size: -
v_call: TRBV6-5
j_call: TRBJ2-1
cdr3_aa: ASSQRNNEQF

clone_size: -
v_call: TRBV9
j_call: TRBJ2-1
cdr3_aa: ASSGRQGVGQF

clone_size: once
v_call: TRBV5-6
j_call: TRBJ2-7
cdr3_aa: ASSLVRAEQY

clone_size: -
v_call: TRBV9
j_call: TRBJ2-1
cdr3_aa: ASSGAGGPDEQF

clone_size: -
v_call: TRBV6-1
j_call: TRBJ2-3
cdr3_aa: ASSEAGWGSTDTQY

clone_size: -
v_call: TRBV27
j_call: TRBJ2-5
cdr3_aa: ASSLRGAGETQY

clone_size: -
v_call: TRBV5-6
j_call: TRBJ2-7
cdr3_aa: ASRSLAGDSYEQY

clone_size: -
v_call: TRBV11-2
j_call: TRBJ2-5
cdr3_aa: ASSPFLGEEETQY

clone_size: -
v_call: TRBV11-2
j_call: TRBJ2-1
cdr3_aa: ASSLDALNEQF

clone_size: once
v_call: TRBV20-1
j_call: TRBJ2-5
cdr3_aa: SAQGAETQY

clone_size: -
v_call: TRBV15
j_call: TRBJ1-1
cdr3_aa: ATSRGQGNTEAF

clone_size: -
v_call: TRBV9
j_call: TRBJ2-7
cdr3_aa: ASSTSDGVDYEQY

clone_size: -
v_call: TRBV7-2
j_call: TRBJ1-1
cdr3_aa: ASSLESGRLNTEAF

clone_size: -
v_call: TRBV19
j_call: TRBJ2-7
cdr3_aa: ASGTGYFEQY

clone_size: -
v_call: TRBV19
j_call: TRBJ2-5
cdr3_aa: ASSMQGSGKTQY

clone_size: -
v_call: TRBV5-1
j_call: TRBJ1-2
cdr3_aa: ASRPQGAWGYGYT

clone_size: -
v_call: TRBV7-9
j_call: TRBJ1-4
cdr3_aa: ASSSQGARGPTNEKLF

clone_size: -
v_call: TRBV5-1
j_call: TRBJ2-7
cdr3_aa: ASSLSPSGAYEQY

clone_size: -
v_call: TRBV7-9
j_call: TRBJ1-4
cdr3_aa: ASRRQAEKLF